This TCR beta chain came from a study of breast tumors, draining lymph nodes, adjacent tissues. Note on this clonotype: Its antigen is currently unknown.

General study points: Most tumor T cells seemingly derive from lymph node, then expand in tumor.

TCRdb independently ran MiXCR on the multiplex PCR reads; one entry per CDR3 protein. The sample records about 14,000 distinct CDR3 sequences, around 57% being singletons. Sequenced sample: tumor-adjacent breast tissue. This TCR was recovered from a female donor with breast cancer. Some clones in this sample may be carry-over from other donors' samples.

The CDR3: CSAIDRDWGEKLFF. CDR3 coding DNA: TGCAGTGCTATCGACAGGGATTGGGGTGAAAAACTGTTTTTT. The chain has TRBV20-1 and TRBJ1-4; 7 nucleotides align to TRBD1. J lost 7 bases, V lost 4 bases, and 9 bases had no gene match. This CDR3 spans 14 amino acids. Germline V gene lookup returns CDR1 DFQATT and CDR2 SNEGSKA (reference sequence).